The 8 T cell receptor beta chains below were found in one sample sequenced in a study of blood T cell repertoires in COVID-19. Generated by immunoSEQ multiplex PCR, the TCRdb table keeps only in-frame clones and is missing some. Of about 100,000 clones in the sample, 70% to 80% are singletons; the top ten hold about 12%. The sample consisted of peripheral blood. These receptors originate from a woman between 65 and 79 years old with acute or convalescent COVID-19.

This rearrangement joins TRBV11-2 to TRBJ1-3; the D gene is possibly TRBD1 (5 bases). This CDR3 contains 15 residues. Germline assignment: CDR1 SGHAT and CDR2 FQNNGV. V was shortened by 4 bases and J by 0 bases, with 10 bases between the two germline ends. CDR3 sequence (DNA): TGTGCCAGCAGCTCTCAGGGCCGCTCTGGAAACACCATATATTTT. This sequence encodes CASSSQGRSGNTIYF.

The rearrangement uses TRBV27 and TRBJ2-4; TRBD2 agrees at 8 bases. Germline CDR1 MNHEY, CDR2 SMNVEV (reference sequence). The J segment lost 8 bases and the V segment lost 2 bases, leaving 8 bases of the junction unmatched. The CDR3 is 15 residues long. For the CDR3, the DNA is TGTGCCAGCAGTTTAGTCTCGACGGGGGGGGACATTCAGTACTTC. This gives the protein CASSLVSTGGDIQYF.

This clone was recorded a few times. The chain employs TRBV10-1 and TRBJ1-4; a weak D match, TRBD1 (5 bases). The ends were cut back, 3 bases at V and 7 bases at J, with 15 bases in the middle. Per the germline V gene, CDR1 is WNHNN and CDR2 is SYGVQD (reference sequence). This CDR3 has 15 amino acids. The CDR3 nucleotides read TGCGCCAGCAGTGAAACCGGGGGATTAGGTGAAAAACTGTTTTTT. Amino acids: CASSETGGLGEKLFF.

This chain joins TRBV3-1 (or the pseudogene TRBV3-2) and TRBJ2-1; 12 bases fit TRBD2. CDR3 length: 18 amino acids. CDR1 and CDR2 (germline): LGHDT, YNNKEL (reference sequence). The V segment lost 5 bases and the J segment 7 bases; nucleotides outside the gene matches: 15. CDR3 coding DNA: TGTGCCAGCAGCGCAACCTCTAGCGGGGGGGCCAGTTTGAATGAGCAGTTCTTC. This gives the protein CASSATSSGGASLNEQFF.

The chain uses TRBV30 and TRBJ1-1, with 9 bases fitting TRBD1. Germline values: CDR1 GTSNPN, CDR2 SVGIG (reference sequence). The CDR3 is 14 residues long. Unmatched junction bases numbered 12, after V lost 8 bases and J lost 5 bases. Here the CDR3 reads CAGQQGAILTEAFF. The DNA for the CDR3 is TGTGCCGGCCAACAGGGGGCGATTTTGACTGAAGCTTTCTTT.

This clone occurred a few times. The genes are TRBV11-2 and TRBJ1-2; D call uncertain. The CDR3 covers 13 residues. V lost 1 base and J 4 bases, leaving 7 bases between the germline ends. Germline values: CDR1 SGHAT, CDR2 FQNNGV. CDR3 amino acids: CASSLGRGYGYTF. The CDR3 DNA reads TGTGCCAGCAGCTTAGGCAGAGGCTATGGCTACACCTTC.

The V call is TRBV7-6, the J call TRBJ1-5; D is ambiguous. Trimming removed 1 base at V and 3 bases at J, with 4 bases between. This CDR3 is built from 13 residues. The V gene's germline CDR1 is SGHVS and CDR2 FNYEAQ. The CDR3 loop reads CASSLGLNQPQHF. CDR3 nucleotides: TGTGCCAGCAGCTTAGGACTCAATCAGCCCCAGCATTTT.

The rearrangement links TRBV6-5 to TRBJ2-7; tentative D call: TRBD2 (5 bases). This CDR3 has 16 amino acids. Germline-derived CDR1 and CDR2 are MNHEY and SVGAGI. Trimming shortened V by 2 bases and J by 3 bases, and 17 bases separated the two germline ends. In DNA form, the CDR3 reads TGTGCCAGCAGTTACCGGACTGAGGGCATCCGCTACGAGCAGTACTTC. Its protein is CASSYRTEGIRYEQYF.